What follows are 19 T cell receptor beta chains derived from one specimen sequenced in a study of T-cell memory formation after mild COVID-19 (TCRdb year 2021). Libraries were prepared through 5' RACE. Data came from an Illumina NovaSeq 6000. TCRdb reworked the public reads: Q25 trimming with fastp, MiXCR clone assembly, productive beta chains retained. Rows with a matching CDR3 protein are joined into one entry that keeps the most common DNA and genes. This sample holds around 400,000 distinct CDR3 sequences; less than 25% were observed only once. 7.5% to 10% of the sample goes to the ten largest clones. Sequencing was done on a sample of PBMCs or a T cell subset sorted from them (not recorded which). These receptors came from an adult woman who had mild COVID-19 (a few samples of this study predate the infection). The sample titles of this study are shuffled in the database, so cell type and time point are left out; the donor was told from shared clones.

The table lists this clonotype with a few counts. This chain connects TRBV2 to TRBJ2-7, with a weak D call TRBD1 (6 bases). The CDR3 has 13 residues. Trimming left V 1 base short and J 5 bases short, with 9 bases between. Germline values: CDR1 SNHLY, CDR2 FYNNEI. DNA of the CDR3: TGTGCCAGCAGTGAAGGTGGGGGCGACGAGCAGTACTTC. The encoded protein is CASSEGGGDEQYF.

The V and J genes are TRBV11-2 and TRBJ2-2, with 7 nucleotides matching TRBD1. Germline V gene sequence: CDR1 SGHAT, CDR2 FQNNGV. The CDR3 length is 15 residues. The junction had 5 bases not matched to a gene; V was cut back by 0 bases and J by 7 bases. The CDR3 DNA reads TGTGCCAGCAGCTTAGAAGGGGGCTCGGTCGGGGAGCTGTTTTTT. Its translation: CASSLEGGSVGELFF.

This clonotype was counted only a few times. This chain joins TRBV24-1 and TRBJ2-1; D gene ambiguous. Germline V gene data show CDR1 as KGHDR and CDR2 as SFDVKD. Trimming removed 9 bases from V and 4 bases from J, with 21 bases in between. This CDR3 is 16 amino acids long. This CDR3 reads CATAPGGRILYNEQFF. The CDR3 bases are TGTGCCACCGCACCTGGTGGCAGAATTTTATACAATGAGCAGTTCTTC.

The chain carries TRBV7-6 and TRBJ1-5; D unresolved. The CDR3 length is 15 residues. Germline V gives CDR1 SGHVS, CDR2 FNYEAQ. V lost 1 base, J lost 3 bases, and 10 bases lay in between. DNA of the CDR3: TGTGCCAGCAGCTTAGGAGGCCAGTACAATCAGCCCCAGCATTTT. Translated, it gives CASSLGGQYNQPQHF.

The chain uses TRBV11-2 and TRBJ1-6; 9 nucleotides agree with TRBD1. Germline CDR1 reads SGHAT; CDR2 reads FQNNGV. With 6 bases clipped from V and 7 bases from J, the junction kept 7 bases outside the gene matches. The CDR3 is 15 residues long. The CDR3 nucleotides read TGTGCCAGCAGGGACAGGGGAGTCGGAAATTCACCCCTCCACTTT. Translated: CASRDRGVGNSPLHF.

The chain links TRBV5-1 to TRBJ2-1; D may match TRBD1 or TRBD2 (5 bases each). The CDR3 contains 15 residues. Germline V gene data show CDR1 as SGHRS and CDR2 as YFSETQ. V lost 4 bases, J lost 5 bases, and 16 bases lay in between. CDR3 nucleotide sequence: TGCGCCAGCAGCGGGAACCTAGGGACCGACAATGAGCAGTTCTTC. As protein: CASSGNLGTDNEQFF.

The chain couples TRBV27 to TRBJ2-2; 7 bases line up with TRBD2. Germline loops: CDR1 MNHEY, CDR2 SMNVEV (reference sequence). This CDR3 contains 17 residues. Trimming at V came to 3 bases and at J to 2 bases, leaving 9 bases not matched to a gene. The CDR3 is CASSFGSSGTNTGELFF. The DNA of the CDR3 is TGTGCCAGCAGTTTTGGGTCCAGCGGGACCAACACCGGGGAGCTGTTTTTT.

This clonotype was observed a few times. The genes are TRBV5-1 and TRBJ2-5; D possibly corresponds to TRBD1 (6 bases). V lost 0 bases to trimming and J lost 6 bases, with 12 bases between them. CDR1 and CDR2 from the germline V gene are SGHRS and YFSETQ. This CDR3 is built from 14 residues. The CDR3 sequence: CASSLDVRGQTQYF. The CDR3 DNA reads TGCGCCAGCAGCTTGGACGTCAGGGGTCAGACCCAGTACTTC. Full variable domain (outside the CDR3, taken from reference TRBV5-1 and TRBJ2-5): KAGVTQTPRYLIKTRGQQVTLSCSPISGHRSVSWYQQTPGQGLQFLFEYFSETQRNKGNFPGRFSGRQFSNSRSEMNVSTLELGDSALYLCASSLDVRGQTQYFGPGTRLLVL.

The chain links TRBV5-1 to TRBJ2-3; unclear D gene. This CDR3 is built from 14 residues. Per the germline V gene, CDR1 is SGHRS and CDR2 is YFSETQ. V lost 1 base, J lost 1 base, and 7 bases lay in between. In DNA form, the CDR3 reads TGCGCCAGCAGCTTGACAGACGGCACAGATACGCAGTATTTT. Encoded protein: CASSLTDGTDTQYF.

This chain uses TRBV7-9 with TRBJ1-1, with unresolved D. The CDR3 spans 14 residues. Trimming cost V 5 bases and J 1 base, with 11 bases left between them. Germline loops: CDR1 SEHNR, CDR2 FQNEAQ (reference sequence). The DNA for the CDR3 is TGTGCCAGCAGCCTCTTTCAGGCGAACACTGAAGCTTTCTTT. Translating it yields CASSLFQANTEAFF.

This clonotype appeared a few times. V and J are TRBV15 and TRBJ1-2, with TRBD1 matching 7 bases. Trimming removed 1 base from V and 0 bases from J; junction bases left unmatched: 5. CDR1 LNHNV and CDR2 YYDKDF come from the germline V gene (reference sequence). The CDR3 is 16 residues long. CDR3 nucleotides: TGTGCCACCAGCAGAGCCTTACAGGGGCCTAACTATGGCTACACCTTC. It encodes CATSRALQGPNYGYTF. Full variable domain (rest looked up from reference TRBV15 and TRBJ1-2): DAMVIQNPRYQVTQFGKPVTLSCSQTLNHNVMYWYQQKSSQAPKLLFHYYDKDFNNEADTPDNFQSRRPNTSFCFLDIRSPGLGDTAMYLCATSRALQGPNYGYTFGSGTRLTVV.

This clonotype was detected a few times. The chain combines TRBV27 with TRBJ2-3; weak D call: TRBD1 (6 bases). V was cut by 2 bases and J by 4 bases, with 13 bases left in between. The CDR3 has 15 residues. CDR1 and CDR2 from the germline V gene are MNHEY and SMNVEV (reference sequence). The CDR3: CASSLQGRPPDTQYF. CDR3 coding DNA: TGTGCCAGCAGTTTACAGGGGCGCCCACCAGATACGCAGTATTTT.

This chain links TRBV7-6 with TRBJ2-7; 8 positions match TRBD2. The CDR3 loop spans 15 amino acids. V lost 4 bases to trimming and J lost 5 bases; unmatched junction nucleotides: 10. CDR1 is SGHVS and CDR2 is FNYEAQ in the germline V gene. The CDR3 is CASSSTWREENEQYF. The CDR3, as DNA: TGTGCCAGCAGCTCCACCTGGCGGGAGGAAAACGAGCAGTACTTC.

This chain joins TRBV20-1 and TRBJ2-7; D might be TRBD1 (6 bases). Between the trimmed V and J ends, which lost 3 bases and 6 bases, there was a span of 18 bases. Per germline, CDR1 DFQATT and CDR2 SNEGSKA (reference sequence). CDR3 length: 14 amino acids. The CDR3 protein is CSARETGGGSEQYF. In DNA form, the CDR3 reads TGCAGTGCTAGGGAGACAGGCGGAGGCTCCGAGCAGTACTTC.

This clonotype has only a few counts. The chain uses TRBV7-2 and TRBJ2-2; 11 bases are a match to TRBD2. From germline, CDR1 is SGHTA and CDR2 FQGNSA. The junction had 3 bases not matched to a gene; V was cut back by 1 base and J by 5 bases. This CDR3 spans 16 amino acids. The CDR3 sequence is CASSLGLAGITGELFF. The DNA for the CDR3 is TGTGCCAGCAGCTTAGGACTAGCGGGGATAACCGGGGAGCTGTTTTTT. The whole variable domain, filled in from reference TRBV7-2 and TRBJ2-2, reads GAGVSQSPSNKVTEKGKDVELRCDPISGHTALYWYRQSLGQGLEFLIYFQGNSAPDKSGLPSDRFSAERTGGSVSTLTIQRTQQEDSAVYLCASSLGLAGITGELFFGEGSRLTVL.

This chain uses TRBV5-1 with TRBJ1-1; D not certain. The V gene's germline CDR1 is SGHRS and CDR2 YFSETQ. The CDR3 totals 14 residues. The V end was cut by 1 base, the J end by 5 bases, with 12 bases between. The CDR3 sequence is CASSLNSQKTEAFF. Written as DNA, the CDR3 is TGCGCCAGCAGCTTGAACAGCCAGAAGACTGAAGCTTTCTTT.

This clonotype appeared a few times. V usage is TRBV9 and J usage is TRBJ1-1; D is unresolved. The CDR3 runs 13 residues. V lost 0 bases, J lost 4 bases, and 7 bases lay in between. The germline CDR1 and CDR2 sequences are SGDLS and YYNGEE. The CDR3 nucleotides read TGTGCCAGCAGCGTAGGTGTTGGCACTGAAGCTTTCTTT. This sequence encodes CASSVGVGTEAFF. Combining the CDR3 with reference TRBV9 and TRBJ1-1 gives the whole variable domain DSGVTQTPKHLITATGQRVTLRCSPRSGDLSVYWYQQSLDQGLQFLIQYYNGEERAKGNILERFSAQQFPDLHSELNLSSLELGDSALYFCASSVGVGTEAFFGQGTRLTVV.

The V call is TRBV5-5, the J call TRBJ2-7; 9 positions match TRBD2. The CDR3 loop spans 16 amino acids. J was trimmed by 4 bases and V by 0 bases; bases with no gene match: 8. The germline V gene has CDR1 SGHKS and CDR2 YYEKEE (reference sequence). CDR3 residues: CASSLGLAVMAYEQYF. The CDR3 DNA follows: TGTGCCAGCAGCTTGGGACTAGCGGTCATGGCTTACGAGCAGTACTTC. The full variable domain, its missing parts supplied by reference TRBV5-5 and TRBJ2-7, is DAGVTQSPTHLIKTRGQQVTLRCSPISGHKSVSWYQQVLGQGPQFIFQYYEKEERGRGNFPDRFSARQFPNYSSELNVNALLLGDSALYLCASSLGLAVMAYEQYFGPGTRLTVT.

The rearrangement links TRBV29-1 to TRBJ2-5; D may be TRBD2 (6 bases). V lost 6 bases to trimming and J lost 5 bases, with 13 bases between them. The CDR3 contains 12 residues. Germline CDR1 SQVTM, CDR2 ANQGSEA. The chain's CDR3 is CSVTGTWETQYF. In DNA form, the CDR3 reads TGCAGCGTCACTGGGACTTGGGAGACCCAGTACTTC.